This TCR beta chain emerged from a study of monozygotic twins with inflammatory bowel disease. The CDR3 runs 18 residues. The V gene's germline CDR1 is SGHAT and CDR2 FQNNGV. TCRdb re-called the 5' RACE reads and gives one entry per CDR3 protein, without DNA. This listing includes some 130,000 distinct CDR3 sequences. This chain joins TRBV11-2 and TRBJ2-2; TCRdb's D gene call, TRBD1, goes unchecked for lack of DNA. The specimen sequenced was blood. This clonotype was obtained from a human donor with ulcerative colitis or Crohn's disease, or a healthy co-twin of an affected twin (not recorded which). Here the CDR3 reads CASSLGWDRGFGTGELFF.